The 8 T cell receptor beta chains listed next were all sequenced from one sample in a study of Ad26.COV2.S vaccination and SARS-CoV-2 variants. TCRdb's table, derived via immunoSEQ multiplex PCR, lists solely in-frame clones and lacks some. This table holds some 640,000 clones, roughly 90% found once. Sample treatment: 15 to 20 received Ad26.COV2.S at low or high dose, single or two shots; roughly five received placebo; per-sample allocation not given. Collection of samples fell on day 63 after the first vaccine or placebo injection. The sequences come from peripheral blood, collected in a trial of Ad26.COV2.S vaccine versus placebo. The source of these receptors is a person between 18 and 65 years old who received the Ad26.COV2.S COVID-19 vaccine or a placebo.

CDR3 residues: CASTPAGGYDWEQYF. The CDR3 nucleotides read TGTGCCAGCACCCCCGCCGGCGGGTACGATTGGGAGCAGTACTTC. V is TRBV6-5 and J is TRBJ2-7; D possibly corresponds to TRBD2 (5 bases). CDR1 MNHEY and CDR2 SVGAGI come from the germline V gene. V dropped 7 bases and J dropped 7 bases, with 23 bases sitting between them. The CDR3 totals 15 residues.

This chain uses TRBV5-4 with TRBJ2-2; D not certain. Germline V gives CDR1 SGHNT, CDR2 YYREEE (reference sequence). Between the trimmed V and J ends, which lost 1 base and 0 bases, there was a span of 10 bases. This CDR3 contains 16 residues. The CDR3 nucleotides read TGTGCCAGCAGCTTGATCTCGACCCCGAACACCGGGGAGCTGTTTTTT. Translated, it gives CASSLISTPNTGELFF.

This sequence joins TRBV2 and TRBJ1-6; the match to TRBD1 covers 7 bases. CDR3 length: 14 residues. V dropped 8 bases and J dropped 7; count of bases not matched to a gene: 8. Germline CDR1 is SNHLY and CDR2 is FYNNEI. CDR3 sequence reads: CASCGGRGNSPLHF. In DNA, the CDR3 is TGTGCCAGCTGTGGGGGCAGGGGGAATTCACCCCTCCACTTT.

The J gene is TRBJ2-1, the V gene TRBV24-1, with D possibly being TRBD2 (6 bases). From germline, CDR1 is KGHDR and CDR2 SFDVKD. V lost 7 bases to trimming and J lost 6 bases, with 12 bases between them. The CDR3 sequence is 13 residues long. CDR3 DNA: TGTGCCACCAGGTTTTCCGGGGGCAATGAGCAGTTCTTC. It codes for CATRFSGGNEQFF.

CDR3 coding DNA: TGTGCCAGCAGCTTATGGGGTACACAAACGGGGAGTGAAGCTTTCTTT. Its translation: CASSLWGTQTGSEAFF. The gene calls are TRBV11-1 and TRBJ1-1; no reliable D call. The CDR3 contains 16 residues. Germline CDR1 and CDR2: SGHAT and FQDESV (reference sequence). V was cut by 2 bases and J by 7 bases, with 20 bases left in between.

The rearrangement uses TRBV12-3 or TRBV12-4 and TRBJ2-3; 8 nucleotides agree with TRBD2. CDR3 size: 13 residues. Trimming removed 4 bases from V and 4 bases from J; junction bases left unmatched: 1. The CDR3 protein is CASSWGLADTQYF. DNA of the CDR3: TGTGCCAGCAGTTGGGGACTAGCAGATACGCAGTATTTT.

This rearrangement joins TRBV30 to TRBJ2-2, with D tentatively TRBD2 (5 bases). Germline V lookup: CDR1 GTSNPN, CDR2 SVGIG (reference sequence). The CDR3 runs 15 residues. Trimming left V 0 bases short and J 5 bases short, with 13 bases between. In DNA, the CDR3 is TGTGCCTGGAGTGTACGTCCAGGAGGAACCGGGGAGCTGTTTTTT. Amino acid sequence: CAWSVRPGGTGELFF.

The chain has TRBV15 and TRBJ2-2; 14 bases line up with TRBD2. The germline CDR1 and CDR2 sequences are LNHNV and YYDKDF (reference sequence). V lost 1 base to trimming and J lost 6 bases; unmatched junction nucleotides: 7. The CDR3 extends over 18 amino acids. Here the CDR3 reads CATSRGGLAGEASGELFF. CDR3 DNA sequence: TGTGCCACCAGCAGAGGGGGACTAGCGGGAGAAGCGTCCGGGGAGCTGTTTTTT. The whole variable domain, remainder taken from reference TRBV15 and TRBJ2-2, is DAMVIQNPRYQVTQFGKPVTLSCSQTLNHNVMYWYQQKSSQAPKLLFHYYDKDFNNEADTPDNFQSRRPNTSFCFLDIRSPGLGDTAMYLCATSRGGLAGEASGELFFGEGSRLTVL.